A selection of T cell receptor beta chains follows, all from one sample in a study of control samples from healthy donors and cancer patients. The repertoire was sequenced with immunoSEQ multiplex PCR; TCRdb's copy has only in-frame clones and lacks some. Among some 120,000 clones listed, around 93% were seen once. Material for sequencing was blood. The receptor source for this set is a man between 18 and 35 years old in good health. Both conserved end residues are part of each CDR3. The D gene is left open where the match is weak. Size is omitted from some rows. Given values are once, few, many or a class for expanded clones.

j_gene: TRBJ1-4
d_gene: NA
abundance: NA
v_gene: TRBV6-5
CDR3aa: CASSYDRETTNEKLFF
CDR3nt: TGTGCCAGCAGTTACGACCGGGAAACAACTAATGAAAAACTGTTTTTT

j_gene: TRBJ1-2
d_gene: NA
abundance: NA
v_gene: TRBV3-1/TRBV3-2
CDR3aa: CASSHAGGYTF
CDR3nt: TGTGCCAGCAGCCATGCCGGAGGCTACACCTTC

j_gene: TRBJ2-7
d_gene: NA
abundance: NA
v_gene: TRBV3-1/TRBV3-2
CDR3aa: CASTKSEGLYEQYF
CDR3nt: TGTGCCAGCACCAAATCGGAGGGTCTCTACGAGCAGTACTTC

j_gene: TRBJ1-1
d_gene: NA
abundance: NA
v_gene: TRBV7-3
CDR3aa: CASSLTTNTEAFF
CDR3nt: TGTGCCAGCAGCTTAACCACGAACACTGAAGCTTTCTTT

j_gene: TRBJ1-4
d_gene: NA
abundance: NA
v_gene: TRBV2
CDR3aa: CASGVRGQQVF
CDR3nt: TGTGCCAGCGGGGTTCGCGGACAGCAAGTTTTT

j_gene: TRBJ2-3
d_gene: NA
abundance: NA
v_gene: TRBV7-9
CDR3aa: CASSLSDTQYF
CDR3nt: TGTGCCAGCAGCTTATCAGATACGCAGTATTTT

j_gene: TRBJ1-2
d_gene: NA
abundance: NA
v_gene: TRBV7-6
CDR3aa: CASSLGVGAGGYTF
CDR3nt: TGTGCCAGCAGCTTAGGTGTGGGGGCGGGTGGCTACACCTTC

j_gene: TRBJ1-3
d_gene: NA
abundance: NA
v_gene: TRBV3-1/TRBV3-2
CDR3aa: CASSQPSSGNTIYF
CDR3nt: TGTGCCAGCAGCCAGCCTAGCTCTGGAAACACCATATATTTT

j_gene: TRBJ1-4
d_gene: NA
abundance: NA
v_gene: TRBV30
CDR3aa: CAWSVQKRGNEKLFF
CDR3nt: TGTGCCTGGAGTGTACAAAAGAGGGGTAATGAAAAACTGTTTTTT

j_gene: TRBJ2-1
d_gene: TRBD2
abundance: NA
v_gene: TRBV5-1
CDR3aa: CASSLPAGRWDEQFF
CDR3nt: TGCGCCAGCAGCTTGCCAGCGGGGAGATGGGATGAGCAGTTCTTC

j_gene: TRBJ1-2
d_gene: NA
abundance: NA
v_gene: TRBV11-2
CDR3aa: CASSLRGNYGYTF
CDR3nt: TGTGCCAGCAGCTTGAGGGGAAACTATGGCTACACCTTC

j_gene: TRBJ1-4
d_gene: TRBD1
abundance: NA
v_gene: TRBV6-5
CDR3aa: CASTLGTANEKLFF
CDR3nt: TGTGCCAGCACTCTCGGGACAGCTAATGAAAAACTGTTTTTT

j_gene: TRBJ2-5
d_gene: TRBD1
abundance: NA
v_gene: TRBV2
CDR3aa: CASELRTGLQETQYF
CDR3nt: TGTGCCAGTGAACTAAGGACAGGCTTACAAGAGACCCAGTACTTC

j_gene: TRBJ1-1
d_gene: NA
abundance: NA
v_gene: TRBV2
CDR3aa: CASTYRLNTEAFF
CDR3nt: TGTGCCAGCACGTACAGGCTGAACACTGAAGCTTTCTTT

j_gene: TRBJ1-1
d_gene: NA
abundance: few
v_gene: TRBV18
CDR3aa: CASSPGADTEAFF
CDR3nt: TGTGCCAGCTCACCAGGGGCGGACACTGAAGCTTTCTTT

j_gene: TRBJ2-5
d_gene: NA
abundance: NA
v_gene: TRBV30
CDR3aa: CAWSGDRQETQYF
CDR3nt: TGTGCCTGGAGTGGGGACCGCCAAGAGACCCAGTACTTC

j_gene: TRBJ1-4
d_gene: TRBD1
abundance: NA
v_gene: TRBV7-9
CDR3aa: CASSLGTGGEKLFF
CDR3nt: TGTGCCAGCAGCCTCGGGACAGGAGGGGAAAAACTGTTTTTT